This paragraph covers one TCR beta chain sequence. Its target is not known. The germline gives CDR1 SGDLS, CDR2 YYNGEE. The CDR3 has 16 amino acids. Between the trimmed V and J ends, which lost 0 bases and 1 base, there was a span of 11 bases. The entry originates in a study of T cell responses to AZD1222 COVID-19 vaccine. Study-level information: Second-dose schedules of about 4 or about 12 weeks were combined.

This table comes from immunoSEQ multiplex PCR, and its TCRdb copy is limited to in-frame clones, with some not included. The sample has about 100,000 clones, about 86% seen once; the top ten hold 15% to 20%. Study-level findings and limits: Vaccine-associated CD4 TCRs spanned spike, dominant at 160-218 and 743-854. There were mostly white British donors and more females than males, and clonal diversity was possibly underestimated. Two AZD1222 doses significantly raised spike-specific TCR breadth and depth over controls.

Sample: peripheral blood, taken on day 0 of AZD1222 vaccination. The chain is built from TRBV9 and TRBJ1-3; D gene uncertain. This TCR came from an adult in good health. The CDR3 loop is CASSVEPGGSGNTIYF. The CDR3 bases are TGTGCCAGCAGCGTAGAACCGGGAGGGTCTGGAAACACCATATATTTT.